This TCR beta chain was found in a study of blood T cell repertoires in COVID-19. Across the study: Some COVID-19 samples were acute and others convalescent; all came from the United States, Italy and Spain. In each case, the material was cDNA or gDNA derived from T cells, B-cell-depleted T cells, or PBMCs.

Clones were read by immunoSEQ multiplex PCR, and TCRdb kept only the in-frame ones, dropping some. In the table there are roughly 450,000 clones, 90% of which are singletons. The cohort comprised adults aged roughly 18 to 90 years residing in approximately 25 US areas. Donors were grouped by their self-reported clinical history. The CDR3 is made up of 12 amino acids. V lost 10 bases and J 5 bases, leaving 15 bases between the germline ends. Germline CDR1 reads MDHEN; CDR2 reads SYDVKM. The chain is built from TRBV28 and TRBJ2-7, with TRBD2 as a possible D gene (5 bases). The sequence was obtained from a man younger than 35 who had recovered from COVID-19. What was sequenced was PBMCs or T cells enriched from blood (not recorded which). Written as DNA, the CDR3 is TGTGCCACCTCTACTAGTTTCCACGAGCAGTACTTC. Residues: CATSTSFHEQYF.